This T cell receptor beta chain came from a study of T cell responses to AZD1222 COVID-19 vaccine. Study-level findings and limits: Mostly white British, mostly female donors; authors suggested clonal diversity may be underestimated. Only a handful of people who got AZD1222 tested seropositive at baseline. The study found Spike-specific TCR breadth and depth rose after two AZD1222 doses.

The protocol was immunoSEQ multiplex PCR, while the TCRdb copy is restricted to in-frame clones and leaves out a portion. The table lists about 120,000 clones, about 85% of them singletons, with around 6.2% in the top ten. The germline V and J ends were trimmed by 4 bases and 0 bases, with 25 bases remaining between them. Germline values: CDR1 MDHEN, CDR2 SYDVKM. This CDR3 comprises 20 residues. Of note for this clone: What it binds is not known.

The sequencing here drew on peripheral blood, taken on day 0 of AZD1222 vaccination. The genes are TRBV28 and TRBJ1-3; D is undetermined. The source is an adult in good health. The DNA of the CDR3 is TGTGCCAGCAGTTCTCCCCGTGTAGGGCTCTTTACCAGCTCTGGAAACACCATATATTTT. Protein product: CASSSPRVGLFTSSGNTIYF.